This T cell receptor beta chain was observed in a study of cytomegalovirus exposure and HLA in healthy donors (dated by TCRdb to the late 2010s). For the wider study: An earlier analysis of about 530 of the donors reported 276 Gb of sequence data and 117 million unique TCR beta sequences obtained from around 180 million T cells. Donor age, sex, ethnicity and CMV serostatus were compiled together with the repertoire data. A later analysis re-analyzed previously published TCR beta repertoires from about 730 donors and added high-resolution HLA genotyping to study TCR occurrence patterns. Of the 398 genotyped donors, 81% fell in the genetic ancestry cluster associated with self-reported Caucasian donors. Every repertoire in the discovery cohort had been generated on one and the same sequencing platform. To predict cytomegalovirus infection status, the study brought together high-throughput TCR immunosequencing, statistical association of individual TCRs with disease status, and machine learning. The study was designed to test whether signatures of past pathogen exposure could be identified by cataloging public T cell receptors. On average, about 200,000 unique TCR beta nucleotide sequences were sequenced per donor among roughly 430 genotyped donors of the cohort, with roughly 19% of those sequences being non-productive. Because of strong linkage in the cohort, roughly five DR-DQ haplotypes were treated as single units for association and clustering. Rather than drawing on any new phenotypic data, the later analysis identified candidate immune exposures from TCR beta sequences and the way those sequences occurred across donors. The study used immunosequencing to profile the T cell repertoires of approximately 650 subjects and linked those repertoires to cytomegalovirus serostatus. Roughly 300 gigabases of sequencing data and roughly 80 million unique TCR sequences made up an early release that covered several hundred HLA-typed donors. A separate validation cohort of roughly 110 different subjects was used in addition to the approximately 610-subject first cohort. Typing coverage varied by locus: roughly 620-630 donors for A, B, C, DRB1 and DQB1; around 560 for DQA1; more than 600 for DPA1; roughly 450 for DPB1. A later genetic analysis used genome-wide SNP genotypes for about three fifths of the roughly 700 donors, treating that subset as a discovery cohort. To decide whether each TCR beta V gene segment behaved as functional or pseudogenic, an earlier analysis of approximately 620 of the donors relied on high-throughput TCR beta sequencing. Both class I and class II loci were covered by HLA typing, at four-digit resolution.

In its sample, this clone was seen a few times. The target of this receptor is not known. Base quality data are lacking; no much larger clone is found one base away. The library relied on the immunoSEQ multiplex PCR assay. For the multiplex PCR, a mixture combining 60 forward primers for TCR Vbeta segments and 13 reverse primers for TCR Jbeta segments was used. The CDR3 region of rearranged TCR beta genes was amplified from genomic DNA with a multiplex PCR assay. Amplified TCR beta libraries were sequenced as 87-base-pair reads on the Illumina HiSeq System. Processing in the source paper ran as follows. Across the 640 or so repertoires, a later analysis counted 60 million to 90 million unique TCR beta chains, approximately 10 million of which were shared by at least two donors. Raw reads were error-corrected and collapsed into unique sequences with a nearest-neighbor algorithm that merged closely related sequences to remove PCR and sequencing errors. V, D and J gene segments were assigned by aligning CDR3 sequences to IMGT reference sequences. For a sequence to be retained, at least a six-nucleotide match to both a V gene segment and a J gene segment was required. A rearrangement counted as productive if the CDR3 had no stop codons and remained in frame with V and J, and every other rearrangement counted as non-productive. CDR3 was defined by IMGT convention, running from the second conserved V-encoded cysteine to the conserved J-encoded phenylalanine. In an earlier analysis of roughly 580 of the donors, sequences lacking an unambiguous match to a single V gene segment were excluded. In an earlier analysis of a few hundred of the donors, V segments were called functional above 56.7% productive rearrangements and were called segregating when the between-donor standard deviation exceeded 5%. A statistical classification framework was developed to diagnose cytomegalovirus status using the catalog of TCR beta chain sequences. V and J gene assignment, in a later analysis, came from comparing TCR nucleotide sequences with IMGT/GENE-DB human TR gene sequences. The TCRdist pipeline was used in a later analysis to assign CDR3 sequences and most-parsimonious VDJ recombination scenarios. A later analysis defined each TCR beta chain by its CDR3 amino acid sequence plus V-gene family, and excluded reads lacking a unique V-gene family. A later analysis removed several hundred highly shared, low-generation-probability nucleotide sequences to deal with suspected cross-contamination and a sequencing artifact. A later analysis calculated a clonal expansion index for each public chain from normalized within-repertoire ranks of inferred template counts. A later analysis computed generation probabilities with a VDJ recombination model fitted to out-of-frame rearrangements, and checked the results against IGoR. In a later analysis, TCR-TCR, TCR-HLA and TCR-CMV co-occurrence was scored with hypergeometric tests, and a repertoire-size bias correction was applied to TCR pairs. False discovery rates were estimated in a later analysis by permuting HLA or CMV assignments 20 times. In a later analysis, co-occurring TCRs were grouped using DBSCAN, and TCRdist sequence similarity was added for clustering within HLA-allele-positive subsets. Co-occurrence clustering excluded repertoires with fewer than 30,000 or more than 120,000 public chains, plus five with anomalous nucleotide sharing. The source is immuneACCESS, and TCRdb retained only in-frame sequences with V and J called. Part of the clones is not carried over; for the studies checked, unresolved V genes explain less than half of this, and the remainder is unexplained. V, J and clone size are taken as reported in that table, and D and trimming were inferred from the DNA itself. Recorded for this sample are 170,000 or so clones; around four fifths of them occurred a single time. Approximately 1.5% of the sample is in the top ten clones.

The investigation overall reported the following: A further reported finding was that TCR beta sequences accurately predicted the HLA-A and HLA-B alleles for most subjects in the first cohort. This cohort had only TCR beta chains sequenced, and the lack of alpha or paired-chain data limited which features could be detected. Assigning TCR associations to individual alleles was difficult when HLA alleles, especially DR and DQ, strongly co-occurred. The study listed 150 to 200 TCR beta chains as associated with cytomegalovirus. Because counts were too low, seventeen rarely observed V segments, including chromosome 9 orphons, were left out of the earlier analysis of about 620 of the donors. The sequencing pipeline was judged likely to have produced a cluster of highly shared sequence variants as a technical artifact. According to a later analysis, TCR association rates differed among HLA loci, with DRB1 alleles showing the most associated TCRs and HLA-C alleles showing the fewest. Most TCR sequences were seen in very few donors, while some public TCRs were found in many individuals. According to the authors, the approach could potentially be generalized to other disease states and immunological phenotypes. Correlated functional status among segregating V segments might be attributable to linkage disequilibrium, but an unknown experimental factor could not be ruled out. In a later genetic analysis, fewer N-insertions in productive TCRs were reported among donors in an Asian-associated ancestry cluster than the approximately 670-donor mean. Specific HLA alleles were associated with over 15,000 TCR beta sequences at a false discovery rate of 0.05 in a later analysis. Because HLA typing was missing for some donors at each locus, association tests included only the typed subset. Presence/absence analyses assumed roughly uniform sequencing depth across donors, an assumption that may not hold. In both the original and validation cohorts, the classifier was reported to diagnose cytomegalovirus status with high specificity and sensitivity. CMV serostatus was the only immune exposure information available for the cohort. In a later analysis, most CMV-associated TCR beta chains were found to appear HLA-restricted, with HLA associations seemingly driven largely by CMV exposure. In an earlier analysis of some 500 of the donors, most TCR beta V segments were observed in productive rearrangements about 87% or about 30% of the time, broadly matching IMGT annotations. In vitro tests confirmed that a few of the cytomegalovirus-associated TCR beta chains recognize cytomegalovirus antigens. In a later analysis, HLA-associated TCR beta chains showed more clonal expansion and lower generation probabilities than non-associated chains that were equally common. V-gene and J-gene trimming of TCR beta chains was associated with a missense DCLRE1C variant in a later genetic analysis, and the association was replicated in an independent cohort. Several of the top co-occurrence clusters appeared to be linked to parvovirus B19, influenza, CMV and Epstein-Barr virus, according to a later analysis.

The cohort comprised some 700 healthy bone marrow donors. At the time of sampling, all cohort members were nominally healthy, though unrecorded immune exposures were likely present. The donor was CMV seropositive and belonged to the group of 270 or so seropositive cohort members. A peripheral blood sample was provided by each donor, and peripheral blood mononuclear cells were used for TCR beta sequencing. Genomic DNA was extracted from the blood cell samples with the Qiagen DNeasy Blood Extraction Kit. Specimen: PBMCs. The receptor comes from a woman aged 30 to 39 in good health and CMV-seropositive.

CDR3 region: CASGNSGLSTDTQYF. The DNA is as follows: TGTGCCAGCGGTAATAGCGGCCTTAGCACAGATACGCAGTATTTT. The chain is encoded by TRBV27 joined to TRBJ2-3; possibly the D gene is TRBD2, per 6 matching bases. Reading the germline V gene (reference sequence) gives CDR1 MNHEY and CDR2 SMNVEV. The CDR3 starts with the cysteine, ends with the phenylalanine, and has 15 residues. CDR3 DNA only is kept here, 45 bases in frame from base 1. V is reduced by 8 bases and J by 0 bases, leaving a spacing of 15 bases between them.